This T cell receptor (beta chain) was recovered during a study of read filtering for tumor transcriptome and immune sequencing. Study-level background: Whole-transcriptome libraries were prepared after DNase treatment. TCR-mapped reads were about 3.5 to 11 million with IR-seq versus about 85 to 1,300 with RNA-seq. Study results and caveats: Without single-read clonotypes, shared clonotype proportions correlated more between IR-seq and RNA-seq.

From 300 to 450 ng of RNA, a library with molecular barcoded alpha/delta and beta/gamma adaptors was made. TCRdb re-called the reads through MiXCR, storing one row per CDR3 protein. This repertoire shows around 130,000 distinct CDR3 sequences, around 13% found once; its top ten account for 7% to 9%. As concerns this clonotype: The antigen is unknown. The junction departs from germline at one end; a sequencing error may be responsible.

CDR3 length: 13 amino acids. Germline V CDR1 and CDR2: MNHEY, SVGEGT. The sequencing input was a population of CD138-negative cells sorted from bone marrow. The TCR originated in a donor over 35 with multiple myeloma. This chain uses TRBV6-2 or TRBV6-3 with TRBJ1-1; D not resolved. In DNA form, the CDR3 reads TGTGCCAGCAGTTACCGGGAGAACGCTGAAGCTTTCTTT. This gives the protein CASSYRENAEAFF.